Each of the 27 T cell receptor beta chains below was sequenced from the same sample in a study of T cell changes during pregnancy in multiple sclerosis. This table comes from immunoSEQ multiplex PCR, and its TCRdb copy is limited to in-frame clones, with some not included. The table records around 53,000 clones, 92% of them present only once. Here the sequenced sample was CD4+ T cells from peripheral blood mononuclear cells, taken after pregnancy. The receptor source for this set is a female donor with multiple sclerosis, enrolled in a pregnancy study.

The V call is TRBV7-8, the J call TRBJ2-1, with 9 bases lining up with TRBD1. This CDR3 is built from 14 residues. V trimming: 4 bases; J trimming: 7 bases; junction bases outside the gene matches: 5. In germline, CDR1 is SGHVS, CDR2 FQNEAQ. The CDR3 sequence: CASSSLDRGNEQFF. CDR3 coding DNA: TGTGCCAGCAGCTCGTTGGACAGGGGAAATGAGCAGTTCTTC.

The chain uses TRBV2 and TRBJ2-7; 8 positions agree with TRBD1. CDR1 and CDR2 (germline): SNHLY, FYNNEI. J gave up 2 bases and V 4 bases, and 4 bases lay outside the gene matches. The CDR3 length is 14 residues. This CDR3 is CASSGQQGAYEQYF. CDR3 DNA: TGTGCCAGCAGTGGGCAACAGGGGGCCTACGAGCAGTACTTC.

About this clone: Compared with germline, one end of the junction differs, possibly owing to a read error. The chain has TRBV10-3 and TRBJ2-1; 7 nucleotides match TRBD2. The germline gives CDR1 ENHRY, CDR2 SYGVKD. This CDR3 has 15 amino acids. The CDR3 DNA follows: TGTGCCATCAGAGAGTCTGGGGGGGGCTACAATGAGCAGTTCTTC. This encodes CAIRESGGGYNEQFF.

The V gene is TRBV29-1, the J gene TRBJ2-7; 7 nucleotides match TRBD1. CDR3 length equals 13 residues. Germline CDR1 reads SQVTM; CDR2 reads ANQGSEA. The ends lost 7 bases at V and 2 bases at J; junction bases unmatched: 8. The CDR3, as DNA: TGCAGCGCATCGAAAGGGACAGCCTACGAGCAGTACTTC. Translated, it gives CSASKGTAYEQYF.

This clone was counted once. This rearrangement joins TRBV30 to TRBJ1-1; D possibly corresponds to TRBD1 (5 bases). Germline CDR1 is GTSNPN and CDR2 is SVGIG (reference sequence). Trimming shortened V by 4 bases and J by 5 bases, and 14 bases separated the two germline ends. The CDR3 extends over 13 amino acids. DNA for the CDR3: TGTGCCTGGATTCCAAGGGGAGGAACTGAAGCTTTCTTT. Its translation is CAWIPRGGTEAFF. The entire variable domain, with the rest obtained from reference TRBV30 and TRBJ1-1, is as follows: SQTIHQWPATLVQPVGSPLSLECTVEGTSNPNLYWYRQAAGRGLQLLFYSVGIGQISSEVPQNLSASRPQDRQFILSSKKLLLSDSGFYLCAWIPRGGTEAFFGQGTRLTVV.

This clone was detected once. The rearrangement joins TRBV5-5 to TRBJ2-3, with 8 bases fitting TRBD1. The CDR3 spans 16 residues. The V gene's germline CDR1 is SGHKS and CDR2 YYEKEE (reference sequence). V trimming: 1 base; J trimming: 4 bases; junction bases outside the gene matches: 8. In DNA, the CDR3 is TGTGCCAGCAGCTTGACAGGGGGAAGAGAGGCAGATACGCAGTATTTT. Translating gives CASSLTGGREADTQYF.

The chain couples TRBV6-5 to TRBJ1-1; D remains unclear. The ends were cut back, 5 bases at V and 11 bases at J, with 18 bases in the middle. The V gene's germline CDR1 is MNHEY and CDR2 SVGAGI. The CDR3 covers 13 residues. CDR3 DNA sequence: TGTGCCAGCAGTCTCACGATGGGCCCGAAGGCTTTCTTT. Translated: CASSLTMGPKAFF.

The rearrangement uses TRBV5-1 and TRBJ1-2; D uncertain. The CDR3 extends over 14 amino acids. Looked up from germline, CDR1 is SGHRS and CDR2 is YFSETQ. Trimming removed 1 base at V and 0 bases at J, with 7 bases between. The CDR3 loop is CASSLFQTNYGYTF. CDR3 nucleotides: TGCGCCAGCAGCTTGTTCCAGACTAACTATGGCTACACCTTC.

The genes are TRBV2 and TRBJ2-2; 7 bases map to TRBD2. Unmatched junction bases numbered 1, after V lost 6 bases and J lost 6 bases. This CDR3 spans 12 amino acids. Germline lookup yields CDR1 SNHLY and CDR2 FYNNEI. CDR3: CASRTSPGELFF. The CDR3 DNA is TGTGCCAGCAGGACTAGCCCCGGGGAGCTGTTTTTT.

The chain recombines TRBV12-5 with TRBJ1-1, with 11 nucleotides matching TRBD1. This CDR3 spans 14 amino acids. After removal of 3 bases from V and 11 bases from J, the junction contained 8 bases not matched to a gene. The germline gives CDR1 LGHNT, CDR2 FRNRAP. CDR3 DNA sequence: TGTGCTAGTGGTTTCTCCGGGACAGGGGGTAGGGCTTTCTTT. Protein product: CASGFSGTGGRAFF.

V gene TRBV7-2 combines with J gene TRBJ2-7, with D perhaps matching TRBD2 (5 bases). CDR1 SGHTA and CDR2 FQGNSA come from the germline V gene. The CDR3 extends over 16 amino acids. V lost 1 base, J lost 2 bases, and 15 bases lay in between. The CDR3, as DNA: TGTGCCAGCAGCTTAGGGTCCTGGACTGTCGCCTACGAGCAGTACTTC. Translation: CASSLGSWTVAYEQYF. The full variable domain, rest sourced from reference TRBV7-2 and TRBJ2-7, is GAGVSQSPSNKVTEKGKDVELRCDPISGHTALYWYRQSLGQGLEFLIYFQGNSAPDKSGLPSDRFSAERTGGSVSTLTIQRTQQEDSAVYLCASSLGSWTVAYEQYFGPGTRLTVT.

The rearrangement links TRBV6-5 to TRBJ1-6; maybe TRBD1 (6 bases). The CDR3 runs 14 residues. Germline CDR1 is MNHEY and CDR2 is SVGAGI. V lost 5 bases and J lost 7, with 12 bases in between. DNA of the CDR3: TGTGCCAGCAGTACCACAGGGATCAATTCACCCCTCCACTTT. Protein sequence: CASSTTGINSPLHF.

This chain links TRBV5-5 with TRBJ2-1; the match to TRBD1 covers 12 bases. Germline CDR1 reads SGHKS; CDR2 reads YYEKEE (reference sequence). The CDR3 loop spans 15 amino acids. J gave up 4 bases and V 4 bases, and 3 bases lay outside the gene matches. CDR3 coding DNA: TGTGCCAGCAGCGGGACAGGGGGCCCTTACAATGAGCAGTTCTTC. Protein: CASSGTGGPYNEQFF.

The chain couples TRBV4-3 to TRBJ1-6, with 9 nucleotides matching TRBD1. Trimming took 1 base from V and 5 from J; bases not matched to a gene: 6. This CDR3 region has 17 residues. CDR1 is LGHNA, CDR2 YSLEER, per germline. The CDR3 nucleotides are TGCGCCAGCAGCCAAGTTACAGGGGGCCCCGATAATTCACCCCTCCACTTT. This encodes CASSQVTGGPDNSPLHF.

This chain links TRBV7-8 with TRBJ2-1; TRBD2 aligns across 8 bases. Germline assignment: CDR1 SGHVS and CDR2 FQNEAQ. Trimming at V came to 0 bases and at J to 4 bases, leaving 2 bases not matched to a gene. The CDR3 loop spans 15 amino acids. CDR3 in DNA: TGTGCCAGCAGCTTAGCTCGGGGGGGGTACAATGAGCAGTTCTTC. As protein: CASSLARGGYNEQFF.

This clone was seen once. V is TRBV11-1 and J is TRBJ1-2; tentative D call: TRBD1 (6 bases). The length of the CDR3 is 16 residues. Germline CDR1 is SGHAT and CDR2 is FQDESV (reference sequence). V dropped 5 bases and J dropped 5 bases, with 21 bases sitting between them. Here the CDR3 DNA reads TGTGCCAGCAGCCGTGACTTACAGGGTCGCGGATATGGCTACACCTTC. Translating it yields CASSRDLQGRGYGYTF.

The rearrangement joins TRBV2 to TRBJ2-2, with 7 bases fitting TRBD1. This CDR3 region has 15 residues. The V gene end was trimmed by 5 bases and the J gene end by 5 bases; junction bases not matched to a gene: 8. Germline V gives CDR1 SNHLY, CDR2 FYNNEI. The CDR3: CASSKTGTETGELFF. The CDR3 bases are TGTGCCAGCAGTAAGACCGGGACAGAAACCGGGGAGCTGTTTTTT.

The chain has TRBV19 and TRBJ2-7; D is possibly TRBD2 (6 bases). CDR3 length: 14 residues. Germline V gene data show CDR1 as LNHDA and CDR2 as SQIVND (reference sequence). Trimming cost V 7 bases and J 0 bases, with 13 bases left between them. The CDR3 nucleotides are TGTGCCAGTAATATCGGGGGTAGCTCCTACGAGCAGTACTTC. It encodes CASNIGGSSYEQYF. The whole variable domain, remainder taken from reference TRBV19 and TRBJ2-7, is DGGITQSPKYLFRKEGQNVTLSCEQNLNHDAMYWYRQDPGQGLRLIYYSQIVNDFQKGDIAEGYSVSREKKESFPLTVTSAQKNPTAFYLCASNIGGSSYEQYFGPGTRLTVT.

The chain joins TRBV27 to TRBJ2-2; TRBD1 aligns across 9 bases. The length of the CDR3 is 14 residues. Germline assignment: CDR1 MNHEY and CDR2 SMNVEV (reference sequence). Losses at the gene ends were 5 bases for V and 6 bases for J; bases not matched to a gene: 4. In nucleotides, the CDR3 is TGTGCCAGCAGTCTAGGACAGGGGTCCGGGGAGCTGTTTTTT. Protein sequence: CASSLGQGSGELFF.

The chain is built from TRBV5-1 and TRBJ1-2; possibly TRBD1 for D (6 bases). This CDR3 is 15 amino acids long. Germline V lookup: CDR1 SGHRS, CDR2 YFSETQ. Between the trimmed V and J ends, which lost 0 bases and 6 bases, there was a span of 15 bases. CDR3 sequence: CASSLAGQGSDGYTF. In DNA form, the CDR3 reads TGCGCCAGCAGCTTGGCCGGGCAGGGGAGCGATGGCTACACCTTC.

The chain has TRBV6-1 and TRBJ1-2; weak D call: TRBD1 (5 bases). This CDR3 is 12 amino acids long. Trimming shortened V by 7 bases and J by 7 bases, and 13 bases separated the two germline ends. Germline CDR1 is MNHNS and CDR2 is SASEGT. In DNA form, the CDR3 reads TGTGCCAGCACCAGCGGGGGAAGTGGCTACACCTTC. Translating gives CASTSGGSGYTF.

The chain carries TRBV5-4 and TRBJ2-5; D not certain. The CDR3 sequence is 14 residues long. The V and J ends lost 6 bases and 7 bases respectively, with 19 bases between them. Germline lookup yields CDR1 SGHNT and CDR2 YYREEE (reference sequence). In nucleotides, the CDR3 is TGTGCCAGCATCCCCGACAATCCCTATGGGACCCAGTACTTC. Its translation is CASIPDNPYGTQYF.

The chain has TRBV7-3 and TRBJ1-4; maybe TRBD1 (6 bases). The CDR3 runs 16 residues. The germline gives CDR1 SGHTA, CDR2 FQGTGA. V lost 4 bases to trimming and J lost 8 bases, with 20 bases between them. CDR3 sequence reads: CASSSIFEDRWEKLFF. In DNA form, the CDR3 reads TGTGCCAGCAGCTCTATATTCGAGGACAGATGGGAAAAACTGTTTTTT.

This chain uses TRBV9 with TRBJ2-7; 9 nucleotides agree with TRBD1. CDR3 size: 16 residues. Germline CDR1 reads SGDLS; CDR2 reads YYNGEE. J lost 2 bases, V lost 0 bases, and 6 bases had no gene match. The CDR3 here is CASSVGQGQGPYEQYF. The CDR3 DNA reads as TGTGCCAGCAGCGTAGGACAGGGACAGGGCCCCTACGAGCAGTACTTC.

The chain employs TRBV6-1 and TRBJ2-7; D might be TRBD1 (6 bases). The CDR3 totals 13 residues. Germline CDR1 and CDR2: MNHNS and SASEGT. Between the trimmed V and J ends, which lost 6 bases and 3 bases, there was a span of 12 bases. The CDR3 coding sequence is TGTGCCAGCAGCCTCGGACAGATCTACGAGCAGTACTTC. Amino acid sequence: CASSLGQIYEQYF.

The rearrangement links TRBV7-7 to TRBJ2-5; the match to TRBD1 covers 7 bases. The germline V gene has CDR1 SSHAT and CDR2 FNYEAQ (reference sequence). Trimming removed 4 bases from V and 7 bases from J; junction bases left unmatched: 12. The CDR3 contains 15 residues. The CDR3 sequence: CASSSPLDRAGTQYF. The CDR3 DNA follows: TGTGCCAGCAGCTCTCCTCTCGACAGGGCAGGGACCCAGTACTTC.

V gene TRBV4-3 combines with J gene TRBJ2-2, with TRBD1 as a possible D gene (6 bases). There are 14 residues in the CDR3. Trimming removed 1 base from V and 4 bases from J, with 7 bases in between. Germline CDR1 LGHNA, CDR2 YSLEER. In nucleotides, the CDR3 is TGCGCCAGCAGCCAAGTAGGGGGCACCGGGGAGCTGTTTTTT. The encoded protein is CASSQVGGTGELFF.